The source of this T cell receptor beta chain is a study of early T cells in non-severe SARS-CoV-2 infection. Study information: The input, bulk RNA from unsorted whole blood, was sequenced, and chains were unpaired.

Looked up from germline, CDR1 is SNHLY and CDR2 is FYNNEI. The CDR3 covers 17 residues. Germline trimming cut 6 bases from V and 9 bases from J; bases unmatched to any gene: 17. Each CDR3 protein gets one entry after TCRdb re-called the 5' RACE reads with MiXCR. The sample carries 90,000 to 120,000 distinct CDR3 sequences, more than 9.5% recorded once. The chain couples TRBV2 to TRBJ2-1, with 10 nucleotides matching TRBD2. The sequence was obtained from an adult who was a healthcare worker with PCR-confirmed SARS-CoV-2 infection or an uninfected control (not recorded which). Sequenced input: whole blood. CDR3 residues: CASSELSSSGRWGEQFF. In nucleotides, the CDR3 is TGTGCCAGCAGCGAACTCTCCTCTAGCGGGAGATGGGGTGAGCAGTTCTTC.